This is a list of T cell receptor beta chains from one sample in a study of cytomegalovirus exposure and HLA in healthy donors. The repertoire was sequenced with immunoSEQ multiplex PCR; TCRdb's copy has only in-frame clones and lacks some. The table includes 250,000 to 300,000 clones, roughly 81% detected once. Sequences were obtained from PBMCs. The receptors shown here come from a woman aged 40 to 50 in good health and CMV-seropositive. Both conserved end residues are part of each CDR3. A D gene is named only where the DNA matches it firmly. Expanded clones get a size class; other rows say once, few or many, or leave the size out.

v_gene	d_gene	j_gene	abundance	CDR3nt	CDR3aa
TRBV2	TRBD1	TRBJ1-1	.	TGTGCCAGCAGTGCAAACAGGGGGCTGGGCACTGAAGCTTTCTTT	CASSANRGLGTEAFF
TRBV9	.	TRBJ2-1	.	TGTGCCAGCAGCGTAGTTGGGCAGGCCTCCTACAATGAGCAGTTCTTC	CASSVVGQASYNEQFF
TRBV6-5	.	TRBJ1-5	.	TGTGCCAGCGGGGGGAGGGAGGGTAATCAGCCCCAGCATTTT	CASGGREGNQPQHF
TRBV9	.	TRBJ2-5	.	TGTGCCAGCAGCTTCACCTGGGGCTCTCAAGGAGAGACCCAGTACTTC	CASSFTWGSQGETQYF
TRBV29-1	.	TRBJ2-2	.	TGCAGCGTTGAAGAGGGGGCGCGAACCGGGGAGCTGTTTTTT	CSVEEGARTGELFF
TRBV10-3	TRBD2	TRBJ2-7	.	TGTGCCACCACTCGGGGGACTAGGGATTACGAGCAGTACTTC	CATTRGTRDYEQYF
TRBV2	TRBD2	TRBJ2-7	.	TGTGCCAGCAGACTAGCGGGAGGGATGGGATCACCCTACGAGCAGTACTTC	CASRLAGGMGSPYEQYF
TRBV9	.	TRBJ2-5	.	TGTGCCAGCAGCCCTACAGGGTTTGAGACCCAGTACTTC	CASSPTGFETQYF
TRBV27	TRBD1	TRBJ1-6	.	TGTGCCAGCAGTCCTGCCCCCTCCGGGACAGGGACGCCGCTATACAATTCACCCCTCCACTTT	CASSPAPSGTGTPLYNSPLHF
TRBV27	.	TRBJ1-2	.	TGTGCCAGCAGTTTGACAGCGCATAACTATGGCTACACCTTC	CASSLTAHNYGYTF
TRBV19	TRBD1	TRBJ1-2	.	TGTGCCAGTAGTCCACTGGGACAGACGTTCGTCTATGGCTACACCTTC	CASSPLGQTFVYGYTF
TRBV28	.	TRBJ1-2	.	TGTGCCAGCAGCCCAAACAGGGTCGGGTATGGCTACACCTTC	CASSPNRVGYGYTF
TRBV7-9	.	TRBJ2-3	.	TGTGCCAGCAGCTTTACTATCACAGATACGCAGTATTTT	CASSFTITDTQYF
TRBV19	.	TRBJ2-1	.	TGTGCCAGTAGTAACGGCGGCGGGTACAATGAGCAGTTCTTC	CASSNGGGYNEQFF
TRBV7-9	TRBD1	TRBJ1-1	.	TGTGCCAGCGGAACCCGACAGGGGAACACTGAAGCTTTCTTT	CASGTRQGNTEAFF
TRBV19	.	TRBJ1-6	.	TGTGCCAGTAGTTCAGACAGAGCTAATTCACCCCTCCACTTT	CASSSDRANSPLHF
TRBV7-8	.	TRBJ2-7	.	TGTGCCAGCAGCGGAGGGTTCGGTTGGGAGCAGTACTTC	CASSGGFGWEQYF
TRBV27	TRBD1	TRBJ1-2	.	TGTGCCAGCAGTTCACCCGGGACAGGGTATGGCTACACCTTC	CASSSPGTGYGYTF
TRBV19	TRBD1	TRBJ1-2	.	TGTGCCAGTAGTATCGCCGGGACAGGGGGCAACTATGGCTACACCTTC	CASSIAGTGGNYGYTF
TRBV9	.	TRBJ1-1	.	TGTGCCAGCAGCGGGTCGGGGACACCAGAAGCTTTCTTT	CASSGSGTPEAFF
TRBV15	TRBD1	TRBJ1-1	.	TGTGCCACCAGCAGAGGACTACAGGGGCTCCTGAACACTGAAGCTTTCTTT	CATSRGLQGLLNTEAFF
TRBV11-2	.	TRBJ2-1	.	TGTGCCAGCAGCCCCCTGGCGGGGCGCAGTCTTAATGAGCAGTTCTTC	CASSPLAGRSLNEQFF
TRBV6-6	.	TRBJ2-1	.	TGTGCCAGCAGTCCCGGAGGCAATGAGCAGTTCTTC	CASSPGGNEQFF
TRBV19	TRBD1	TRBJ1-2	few	TGTGCCAGTAGTATAGGCCGGGACAGGGACAACTATGGCTACACCTTC	CASSIGRDRDNYGYTF
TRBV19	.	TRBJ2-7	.	TGTGCCAGTAGTATAGCAACAGGCGATTACGAGCAGTACTTC	CASSIATGDYEQYF
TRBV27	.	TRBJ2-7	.	TGTGCCAGCAGTTCGCAGGGAGGCCGCTACGAGCAGTACTTC	CASSSQGGRYEQYF
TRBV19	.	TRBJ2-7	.	TGTGCCAGTAGTCCCGGCTCCTACGAGCAGTACTTC	CASSPGSYEQYF
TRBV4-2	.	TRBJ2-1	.	TGTGCCAGCAGCCAAGAGCTCGGGTCGGGGAGTACCAATGAGCAGTTCTTC	CASSQELGSGSTNEQFF
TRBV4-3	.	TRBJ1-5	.	TGCGCCAGCAGCCAAGATCTGGTACAGCCAAATCAGCCCCAGCATTTT	CASSQDLVQPNQPQHF
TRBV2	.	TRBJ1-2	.	TGTGCCAGCAGTCTTAGCCAGAACTATGGCTACACCTTC	CASSLSQNYGYTF
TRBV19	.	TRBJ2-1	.	TGTGCCAGTAGTATAGTGAGGAATGAGCAGTTCTTC	CASSIVRNEQFF
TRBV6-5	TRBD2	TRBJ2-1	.	TGTGCCAGCACTCCTCCTTTAGCGGGGAATAATGAGCAGTTCTTC	CASTPPLAGNNEQFF
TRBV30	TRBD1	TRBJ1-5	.	TGTGCCTGGGGAGGACAGGGCAATCAGCCCCAGCATTTT	CAWGGQGNQPQHF
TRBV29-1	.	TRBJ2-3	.	TGCAGCGTTGATGGCGGGCCGAACACAGATACGCAGTATTTT	CSVDGGPNTDTQYF
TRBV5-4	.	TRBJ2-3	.	TGTGCCAGCAGCTTGGATCCGGGATCTAACACAGATACGCAGTATTTT	CASSLDPGSNTDTQYF
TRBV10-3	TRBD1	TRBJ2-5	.	TGTGCCATCACACGGGACAGAGAAGAGACCCAGTACTTC	CAITRDREETQYF
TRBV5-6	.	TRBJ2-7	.	TGTGCCAGCAGCTTGGAAGGCAGTAACTACGAGCAGTACTTC	CASSLEGSNYEQYF
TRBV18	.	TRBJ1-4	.	TGTGCCAGCTCACCATCTAGAGGCGCGCCTAATGAAAAACTGTTTTTT	CASSPSRGAPNEKLFF
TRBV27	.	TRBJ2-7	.	TGTGCCAGCAGTTTGGGGGGCTACGAGCAGTACTTC	CASSLGGYEQYF